The 28 T cell receptor beta chains below were found in one sample sequenced in a study of shared clonotypes between healthy human individuals. Sequencing was performed with immunoSEQ multiplex PCR; in TCRdb, only in-frame clones are kept and a portion is missing. Found here are roughly 2 million clones, around 95% of them singletons; the top ten hold 0.1% to 0.15%. The sample consisted of naive CD4+ T cells sorted from blood. Subset of the sample: CD45RA+ positively selected. These receptors were obtained from a man between 18 and 29 years old in good health.

The J gene is TRBJ1-5, the V gene TRBV7-6; the match to TRBD1 covers 8 bases. CDR3 length: 18 residues. From germline, CDR1 is SGHVS and CDR2 FNYEAQ. V shed 2 bases and J 0 bases; nucleotides not matched to a gene: 9. The CDR3 DNA follows: TGTGCCAGCAGCTTACTACAGGGGGTTGGGTATAGCAATCAGCCCCAGCATTTT. As protein: CASSLLQGVGYSNQPQHF. Supplemented by reference TRBV7-6 and TRBJ1-5, the full variable domain reads GAGVSQSPRYKVTKRGQDVALRCDPISGHVSLYWYRQALGQGPEFLTYFNYEAQQDKSGLPNDRFSAERPEGSISTLTIQRTEQRDSAMYRCASSLLQGVGYSNQPQHFGDGTRLSIL.

The genes are TRBV30 and TRBJ1-1; D possibly corresponds to TRBD1 (6 bases). Germline CDR1 reads GTSNPN; CDR2 reads SVGIG (reference sequence). The CDR3 sequence is 14 residues long. V lost 0 bases to trimming and J lost 1 base, with 9 bases between them. This CDR3 is CAWSVGQQNTEAFF. CDR3 bases: TGTGCCTGGAGTGTAGGACAGCAGAACACTGAAGCTTTCTTT.

The chain joins TRBV4-1 to TRBJ1-2; D remains ambiguous. Trimming stripped 0 bases from V and 3 bases from J, with 14 bases between. Germline lookup yields CDR1 MGHRA and CDR2 YSYEKL. The CDR3 runs 16 residues. The DNA for the CDR3 is TGCGCCAGCAGCCAAGAAGGCGCAGGCCGGGACTATGGCTACACCTTC. Protein sequence: CASSQEGAGRDYGYTF.

The count of this clone is one. The chain combines TRBV5-6 with TRBJ2-3; 10 bases match TRBD1. This CDR3 comprises 16 residues. Germline loops: CDR1 SGHDT, CDR2 YYEEEE. V lost 4 bases to trimming and J lost 4 bases; unmatched junction nucleotides: 9. In DNA form, the CDR3 reads TGTGCCAGCAGCCCGACAGGGGGCGGTTGGCCAGATACGCAGTATTTT. Residues: CASSPTGGGWPDTQYF. The whole variable domain, filled in from reference TRBV5-6 and TRBJ2-3, reads DAGVTQSPTHLIKTRGQQVTLRCSPKSGHDTVSWYQQALGQGPQFIFQYYEEEERQRGNFPDRFSGHQFPNYSSELNVNALLLGDSALYLCASSPTGGGWPDTQYFGPGTRLTVL.

This rearrangement joins TRBV6-5 to TRBJ1-5; 11 bases fit TRBD1. CDR3 length: 15 residues. Germline V CDR1 and CDR2: MNHEY, SVGAGI. V gave up 5 bases and J gave up 2 bases; unmatched junction bases: 2. CDR3 protein: CASSGQGAGNQPQHF. CDR3 coding DNA: TGTGCCAGCAGTGGACAGGGGGCCGGCAATCAGCCCCAGCATTTT.

V gene TRBV11-2 combines with J gene TRBJ1-1, with a weak D call TRBD1 (5 bases). The CDR3 has 15 amino acids. With 0 bases removed from V and 7 bases from J, the gap between germline ends came to 15 bases. Germline values: CDR1 SGHAT, CDR2 FQNNGV. The CDR3 is CASSLDGVLGLEAFF. CDR3 sequence (DNA): TGTGCCAGCAGCTTAGATGGAGTCCTGGGGCTTGAAGCTTTCTTT.

The chain combines TRBV5-4 with TRBJ2-5, with a possible D match to TRBD1 (7 bases). Germline V gene lookup returns CDR1 SGHNT and CDR2 YYREEE (reference sequence). Trimming stripped 4 bases from V and 1 base from J, with 11 bases between. This CDR3 is 14 amino acids long. CDR3 DNA sequence: TGTGCCAGCAGCGCGGGACAGCTCCAAGAGACCCAGTACTTC. Amino acid sequence: CASSAGQLQETQYF. The full variable domain, with the rest looked up from reference TRBV5-4 and TRBJ2-5, is ETGVTQSPTHLIKTRGQQVTLRCSSQSGHNTVSWYQQALGQGPQFIFQYYREEENGRGNFPPRFSGLQFPNYSSELNVNALELDDSALYLCASSAGQLQETQYFGPGTRLLVL.

V usage is TRBV25-1 and J usage is TRBJ1-2; tentatively, D is TRBD1 (5 bases). V shed 2 bases and J shed 7 bases, with 14 bases lying between them. CDR1 is MGHDK, CDR2 SYGVNS, per germline. The CDR3 consists of 14 residues. The CDR3 here is CASSETSGTIGYTF. CDR3 sequence (DNA): TGTGCCAGCAGTGAAACGTCAGGGACGATTGGCTACACCTTC.

This chain joins TRBV18 and TRBJ1-6; D perhaps matches TRBD1 (5 bases). This CDR3 comprises 20 residues. Deletions cut 1 base from V and 6 bases from J, with 25 bases between. The V gene's germline CDR1 is KGHSH and CDR2 LQKENI. This chain's CDR3 is CASSPRGGEAPFSTNSPLHF. The CDR3 coding sequence is TGTGCCAGCTCACCACGGGGGGGAGAGGCCCCATTTTCCACTAATTCACCCCTCCACTTT.

The chain is built from TRBV5-1 and TRBJ1-4, with a possible D match to TRBD1 (5 bases). Deletions cut 5 bases from V and 7 bases from J, with 15 bases between. Germline V gene sequence: CDR1 SGHRS, CDR2 YFSETQ. The CDR3 is 14 amino acids. Here the CDR3 reads CASSFNAGTEKLFF. The CDR3 DNA follows: TGCGCCAGCAGTTTTAACGCCGGGACTGAAAAACTGTTTTTT.

The CDR3, as DNA: TGTGCCAGCTCACCTCGGACAGAACTTAACTATGGCTACACCTTC. As protein: CASSPRTELNYGYTF. The chain uses TRBV18 and TRBJ1-2, with a possible D match to TRBD1 (6 bases). Germline V gene data show CDR1 as KGHSH and CDR2 as LQKENI. CDR3 length: 15 residues. Trimming took off 3 bases at V and 1 base at J, with 12 bases between the two ends.

V gene TRBV7-9 combines with J gene TRBJ1-1; no clear D. V was shortened by 10 bases and J by 0 bases, with 12 bases between the two germline ends. Germline V gene data show CDR1 as SEHNR and CDR2 as FQNEAQ (reference sequence). The CDR3 contains 13 residues. The DNA of the CDR3 is TGTGCCACCGGAAAAGCGGTGAACACTGAAGCTTTCTTT. Amino acids: CATGKAVNTEAFF.

J is TRBJ1-5 and V is TRBV7-9, with D perhaps matching TRBD1 (5 bases). In germline, CDR1 is SEHNR, CDR2 FQNEAQ (reference sequence). The CDR3 sequence is 15 residues long. The V end was cut by 5 bases, the J end by 3 bases, with 14 bases between. The CDR3 DNA is TGTGCCAGCAGCGCATCTGGGGCAGACAATCAGCCCCAGCATTTT. Translation gives CASSASGADNQPQHF.

On this clone itself: Other DNA sequences in the same sample also yield this CDR3. The chain links TRBV7-2 to TRBJ1-6; D gene uncertain. CDR3 length: 15 residues. The germline V and J ends were trimmed by 1 base and 5 bases, with 9 bases remaining between them. Germline V CDR1 and CDR2: SGHTA, FQGNSA. This CDR3 reads CASSLGGINNSPLHF. DNA for the CDR3: TGTGCCAGCAGCTTAGGGGGTATTAATAATTCACCCCTCCACTTT.

V and J are TRBV6-6 and TRBJ1-1; TRBD1 aligns across 8 bases. CDR1 MNHNY and CDR2 SVGAGI come from the germline V gene (reference sequence). The CDR3 length is 16 residues. Germline trimming cut 0 bases from V and 1 base from J; bases unmatched to any gene: 4. The CDR3: CASSYSAGGRNTEAFF. For the CDR3, the DNA is TGTGCCAGCAGTTACTCGGCAGGGGGCAGGAACACTGAAGCTTTCTTT.

The chain is built from TRBV25-1 and TRBJ1-6; D may be TRBD1 (5 bases). Looked up from germline, CDR1 is MGHDK and CDR2 is SYGVNS. V was shortened by 2 bases and J by 4 bases, with 15 bases between the two germline ends. The CDR3 spans 17 residues. The CDR3, as DNA: TGTGCCAGCAGTGAAATATTGGGGGATGTTTATAATTCACCCCTCCACTTT. This sequence encodes CASSEILGDVYNSPLHF.

The rearrangement links TRBV11-1 to TRBJ2-1, with 11 bases lining up with TRBD2. The length of the CDR3 is 12 residues. The germline V gene has CDR1 SGHAT and CDR2 FQDESV (reference sequence). Trimming cost V 5 bases and J 10 bases; bases outside gene matches: 1. In nucleotides, the CDR3 is TGTGCCAGCAGCCGACTAGCGGGGGAGCAGTTCTTC. It yields the protein CASSRLAGEQFF.

The chain recombines TRBV2 with TRBJ2-3; tentative D call: TRBD1 (5 bases). Trimming pared 5 bases from V and 6 bases from J, leaving 18 bases between. The CDR3 totals 15 residues. Germline CDR1 SNHLY, CDR2 FYNNEI. Here the CDR3 DNA reads TGTGCCAGCAGTTTTCAGGCAGGGTCGTCCGATACGCAGTATTTT. Translation: CASSFQAGSSDTQYF. The full variable domain, with the rest looked up from reference TRBV2 and TRBJ2-3, is EPEVTQTPSHQVTQMGQEVILRCVPISNHLYFYWYRQILGQKVEFLVSFYNNEISEKSEIFDDQFSVERPDGSNFTLKIRSTKLEDSAMYFCASSFQAGSSDTQYFGPGTRLTVL.

CDR3 coding DNA: TGTGCCATCAGTGGGTCCCGGGGGACAGCGAACACTGAAGCTTTCTTT. Translation gives CAISGSRGTANTEAFF. J is TRBJ1-1 and V is TRBV10-3; 7 bases match TRBD1. Germline CDR1 and CDR2: ENHRY and SYGVKD. V shed 4 bases and J 1 base; nucleotides not matched to a gene: 9. There are 16 residues in the CDR3.

V is TRBV29-1 and J is TRBJ1-1; no clear D gene. V dropped 6 bases and J dropped 2 bases, with 16 bases sitting between them. Looked up from germline, CDR1 is SQVTM and CDR2 is ANQGSEA. This CDR3 region has 14 residues. The CDR3 DNA sequence: TGCAGCGTGGCCCTCCTTCGTGAAAACACTGAAGCTTTCTTT. Encoded protein: CSVALLRENTEAFF.

The chain uses TRBV7-9 and TRBJ2-3; no firm D call. The V and J ends lost 8 bases and 1 base respectively, with 13 bases between them. Germline lookup yields CDR1 SEHNR and CDR2 FQNEAQ (reference sequence). This CDR3 spans 14 amino acids. Written as DNA, the CDR3 is TGTGCCAGCTCGGAACTCGGCGGCACAGATACGCAGTATTTT. Translation gives CASSELGGTDTQYF.

The chain uses TRBV11-2 and TRBJ2-3, with D possibly being TRBD2 (6 bases). The CDR3 spans 16 residues. Germline loops: CDR1 SGHAT, CDR2 FQNNGV. Between the trimmed V and J ends, which lost 5 bases and 5 bases, there was a span of 20 bases. CDR3 DNA sequence: TGTGCCAGCAGCCCCATCGGGGGACCCCCTAAAGATACGCAGTATTTT. Protein: CASSPIGGPPKDTQYF.

This clone showed up just once. The CDR3 DNA follows: TGTGCCAGCAGCTTGCGACTCCGCGGGAACACTGAAGCTTTCTTT. Translated: CASSLRLRGNTEAFF. The genes are TRBV5-6 and TRBJ1-1, with D uncertain. This CDR3 has 15 residues. The germline CDR1 and CDR2 sequences are SGHDT and YYEEEE. V was cut by 1 base and J by 1 base, with 11 bases left in between.

This clone has only a few counts. The chain couples TRBV1 to TRBJ2-4; no check of the table's D call, TRBD2, against the DNA was made. TRBV1 is a documented pseudogene. The CDR3 consists of 15 residues. CDR3 sequence reads: CTNLPGRGWLWIQYF. Written as DNA, the CDR3 is TGCACCAACTTACCCGGGAGGGGCTGGCTTTGGATTCAGTACTTC.

The V and J genes are TRBV5-1 and TRBJ2-7; 7 bases are a match to TRBD1. Looked up from germline, CDR1 is SGHRS and CDR2 is YFSETQ. The trim removed 4 bases at V and 1 base at J, leaving 8 bases unmatched. The CDR3 consists of 15 residues. CDR3 in DNA: TGCGCCAGCAGCATCCGGGACAGCCCTTCCTACGAGCAGTACTTC. This encodes CASSIRDSPSYEQYF.

The J gene is TRBJ1-5, the V gene TRBV6-6; the match to TRBD1 covers 7 bases. CDR3 length: 15 residues. The germline V gene has CDR1 MNHNY and CDR2 SVGAGI (reference sequence). The V gene end was trimmed by 6 bases and the J gene end by 0 bases; junction bases not matched to a gene: 5. CDR3 loop: CASSKGTDSNQPQHF. CDR3 bases: TGTGCCAGCAGCAAGGGGACAGATAGCAATCAGCCCCAGCATTTT.

This sequence joins TRBV5-1 and TRBJ2-7; 10 bases fit TRBD2. Germline V gives CDR1 SGHRS, CDR2 YFSETQ. The V and J ends lost 2 bases and 3 bases, in that order; junction bases with no gene match: 5. The CDR3 spans 15 residues. Written as DNA, the CDR3 is TGCGCCAGCAGCTTTCTAGCGGGAGCAGACTACGAGCAGTACTTC. This codes for CASSFLAGADYEQYF. The full variable domain, its missing parts supplied by reference TRBV5-1 and TRBJ2-7, is KAGVTQTPRYLIKTRGQQVTLSCSPISGHRSVSWYQQTPGQGLQFLFEYFSETQRNKGNFPGRFSGRQFSNSRSEMNVSTLELGDSALYLCASSFLAGADYEQYFGPGTRLTVT.

This clone occurred once. This rearrangement joins TRBV5-4 to TRBJ1-3; D call uncertain. Per germline, CDR1 SGHNT and CDR2 YYREEE (reference sequence). Between the trimmed V and J ends, which lost 4 bases and 2 bases, there was a span of 10 bases. The CDR3 is made up of 14 amino acids. The CDR3: CASSPDGTGNTIYF. The CDR3 DNA sequence: TGTGCCAGCAGCCCGGACGGGACTGGAAACACCATATATTTT.